Sequencing of this T cell receptor beta chain was carried out in a study of quantifying T cell responses using KT2 cells. Study as a whole: TCR alpha and beta constant-region primers primed reverse transcription of RNA.

The CDR3 extends over 15 amino acids. The V and J ends lost 6 bases and 3 bases, in that order; junction bases with no gene match: 11. Germline CDR1 is LGHNA and CDR2 is YNFKEQ. This clonotype was seen a few times. The sample is PBMC spiked with counted cells of clone KT2. Each cDNA got a UMI-containing oligo ligated at its 3' end. The first PCR ran 4 to 5 cycles with an equimolar RC1.1 and RC1.2 beta primer mix. TCR alpha and beta chains were handled separately starting at the second PCR. One entry per CDR3 protein results from TCRdb running MiXCR on the UMI-ligation and nested PCR reads. The table has 52,000 or so distinct CDR3 sequences, approximately 13% seen once; the top ten hold around a tenth.

The sample comprised PBMCs spiked with cells of the T cell clone KT2. The receptor comes from a human donor. V usage is TRBV4-2 and J usage is TRBJ2-7; TRBD1 matches 7 bases. In DNA form, the CDR3 reads TGTGCCAGCAGTCCTACACCGGGACAGAGCTACGAGCAGTACTTC. It translates to CASSPTPGQSYEQYF.